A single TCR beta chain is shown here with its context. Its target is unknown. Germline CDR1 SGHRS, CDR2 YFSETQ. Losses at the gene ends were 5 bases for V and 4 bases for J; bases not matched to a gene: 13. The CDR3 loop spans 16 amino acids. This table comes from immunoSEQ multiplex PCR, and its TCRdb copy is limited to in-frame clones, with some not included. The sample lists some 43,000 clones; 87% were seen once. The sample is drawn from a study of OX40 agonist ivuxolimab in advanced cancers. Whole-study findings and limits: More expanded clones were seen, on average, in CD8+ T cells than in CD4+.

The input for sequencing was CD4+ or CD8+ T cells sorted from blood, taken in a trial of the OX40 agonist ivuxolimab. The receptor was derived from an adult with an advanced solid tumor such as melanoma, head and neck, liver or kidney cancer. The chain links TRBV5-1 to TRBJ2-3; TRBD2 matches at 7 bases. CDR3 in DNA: TGCGCCAGCAGTCTGGCTGGGGGAGGGCCGGCAGATACGCAGTATTTT. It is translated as CASSLAGGGPADTQYF.